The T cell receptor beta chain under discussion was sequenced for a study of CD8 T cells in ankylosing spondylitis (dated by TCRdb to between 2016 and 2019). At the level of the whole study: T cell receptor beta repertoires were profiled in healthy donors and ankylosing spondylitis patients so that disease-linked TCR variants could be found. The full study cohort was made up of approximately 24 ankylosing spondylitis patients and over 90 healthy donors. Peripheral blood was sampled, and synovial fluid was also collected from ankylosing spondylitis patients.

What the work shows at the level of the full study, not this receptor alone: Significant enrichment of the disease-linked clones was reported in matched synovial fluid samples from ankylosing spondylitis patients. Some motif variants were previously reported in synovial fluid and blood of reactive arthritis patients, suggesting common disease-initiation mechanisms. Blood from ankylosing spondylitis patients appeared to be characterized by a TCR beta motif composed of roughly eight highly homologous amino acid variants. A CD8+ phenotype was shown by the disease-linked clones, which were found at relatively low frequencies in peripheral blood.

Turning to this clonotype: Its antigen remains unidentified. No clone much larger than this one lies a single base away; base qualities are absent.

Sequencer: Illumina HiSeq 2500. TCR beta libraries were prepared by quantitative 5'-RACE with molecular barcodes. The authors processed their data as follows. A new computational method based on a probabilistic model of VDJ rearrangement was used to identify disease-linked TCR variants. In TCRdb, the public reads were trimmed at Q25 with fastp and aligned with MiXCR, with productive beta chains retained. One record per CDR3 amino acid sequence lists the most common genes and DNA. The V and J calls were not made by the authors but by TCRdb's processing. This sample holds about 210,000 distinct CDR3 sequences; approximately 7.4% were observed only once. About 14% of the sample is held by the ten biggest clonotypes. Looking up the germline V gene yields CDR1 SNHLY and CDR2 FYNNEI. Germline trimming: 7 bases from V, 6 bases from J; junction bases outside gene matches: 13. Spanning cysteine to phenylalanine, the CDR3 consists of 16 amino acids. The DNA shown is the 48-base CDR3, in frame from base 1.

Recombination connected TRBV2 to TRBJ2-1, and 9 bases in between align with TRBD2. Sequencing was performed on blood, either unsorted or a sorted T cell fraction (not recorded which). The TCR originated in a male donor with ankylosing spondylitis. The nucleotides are TGTGCCAGCACCGCGGGGGCTAGCGGGGCCTTCAATGAGCAGTTCTTC. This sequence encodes CASTAGASGAFNEQFF.